This T cell receptor (beta chain) is from a study of identifying expanded T cells in peripheral blood. This CDR3 spans 16 amino acids. Germline values: CDR1 SGHRS, CDR2 YFSETQ. V was trimmed by 0 bases and J by 2 bases, leaving 11 bases between them. The protocol was immunoSEQ multiplex PCR, while the TCRdb copy is restricted to in-frame clones and leaves out a portion. Of 65,000 to 95,000 clones in the sample, 84% were seen once. The sequenced sample was blood. The genes are TRBV5-1 and TRBJ1-4; D gene unclear. The TCR was taken from a person aged 18 to 69 in good health. CDR3 sequence reads: CASSLEGSVTNEKLFF. In DNA form, the CDR3 reads TGCGCCAGCAGCTTGGAAGGTTCGGTTACTAATGAAAAACTGTTTTTT.